This TCR beta chain was identified in a study of control samples from healthy donors and cancer patients. The repertoire was sequenced with immunoSEQ multiplex PCR; TCRdb's copy has only in-frame clones and lacks some. The table shows some 120,000 clones, with roughly 90% occurring only once. With 1 base clipped from V and 2 bases from J, the junction kept 14 bases outside the gene matches. Germline CDR1 and CDR2: LGHNT and FRNRAP. This CDR3 spans 19 amino acids. The rearrangement joins TRBV12-5 to TRBJ2-1, with TRBD2 identical over 7 bases. The TCR was taken from a man aged 18 to 30 in good health. Sequencing was done on a sample of blood. The CDR3: CASGLGMLISAGAYNEQFF. CDR3 DNA: TGTGCTAGTGGTTTGGGTATGCTGATTAGCGCGGGGGCCTACAATGAGCAGTTCTTC.